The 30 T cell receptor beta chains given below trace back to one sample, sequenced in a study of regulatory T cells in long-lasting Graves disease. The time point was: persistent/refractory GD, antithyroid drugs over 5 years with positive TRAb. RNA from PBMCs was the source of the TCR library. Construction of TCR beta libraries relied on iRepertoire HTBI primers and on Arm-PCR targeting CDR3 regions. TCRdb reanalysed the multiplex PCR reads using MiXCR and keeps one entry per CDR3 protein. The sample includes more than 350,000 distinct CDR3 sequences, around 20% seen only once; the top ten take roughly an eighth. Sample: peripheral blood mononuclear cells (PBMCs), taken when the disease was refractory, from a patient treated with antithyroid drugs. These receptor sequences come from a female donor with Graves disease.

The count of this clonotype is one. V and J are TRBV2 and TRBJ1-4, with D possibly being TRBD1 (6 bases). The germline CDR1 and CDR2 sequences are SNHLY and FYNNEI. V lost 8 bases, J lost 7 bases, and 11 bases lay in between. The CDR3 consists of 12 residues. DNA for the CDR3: TGTGCCAGCGGGAGGGGGGCTGAAAAACTGTTTTTT. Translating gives CASGRGAEKLFF.

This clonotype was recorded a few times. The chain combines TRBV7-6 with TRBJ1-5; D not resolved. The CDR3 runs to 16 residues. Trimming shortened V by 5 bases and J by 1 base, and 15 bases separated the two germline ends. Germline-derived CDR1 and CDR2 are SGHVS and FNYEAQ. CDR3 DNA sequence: TGTGCCAGCAGCGCAAATACGGGTACAAGCAATCAGCCCCAGCATTTT. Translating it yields CASSANTGTSNQPQHF. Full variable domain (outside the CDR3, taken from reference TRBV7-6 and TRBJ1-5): GAGVSQSPRYKVTKRGQDVALRCDPISGHVSLYWYRQALGQGPEFLTYFNYEAQQDKSGLPNDRFSAERPEGSISTLTIQRTEQRDSAMYRCASSANTGTSNQPQHFGDGTRLSIL.

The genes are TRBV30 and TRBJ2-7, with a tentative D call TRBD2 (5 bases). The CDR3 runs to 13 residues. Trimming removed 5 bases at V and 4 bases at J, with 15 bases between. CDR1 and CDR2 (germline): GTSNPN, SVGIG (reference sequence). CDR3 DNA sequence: TGTGCCTGGGCGGACGGGGTGGGGTACGAGCAGTACTTC. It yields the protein CAWADGVGYEQYF.

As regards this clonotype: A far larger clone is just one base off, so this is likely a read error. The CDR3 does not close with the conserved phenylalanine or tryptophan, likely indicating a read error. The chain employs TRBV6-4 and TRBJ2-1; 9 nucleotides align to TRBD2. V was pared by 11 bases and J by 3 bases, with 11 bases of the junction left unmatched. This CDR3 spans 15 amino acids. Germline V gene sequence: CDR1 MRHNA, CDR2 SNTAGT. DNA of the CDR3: TGTGCCTCCATCCGGCGACTAGCGGACTACAATGAGCAGTTCTCC. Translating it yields CASIRRLADYNEQFS.

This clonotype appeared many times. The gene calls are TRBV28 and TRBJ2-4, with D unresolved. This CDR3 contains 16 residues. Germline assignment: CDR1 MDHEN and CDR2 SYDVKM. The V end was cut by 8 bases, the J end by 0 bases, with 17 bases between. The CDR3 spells CASPNRADVAKNIQYF. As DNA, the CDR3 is TGTGCCAGCCCGAACCGGGCGGATGTAGCCAAAAACATTCAGTACTTC.

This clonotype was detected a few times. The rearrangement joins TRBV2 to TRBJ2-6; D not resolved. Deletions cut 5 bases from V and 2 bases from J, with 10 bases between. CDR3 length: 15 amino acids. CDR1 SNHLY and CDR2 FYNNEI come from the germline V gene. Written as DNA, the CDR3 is TGTGCCAGCAGTAGTGACCTACCTGGGGCCAACGTCCTGACTTTC. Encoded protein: CASSSDLPGANVLTF.

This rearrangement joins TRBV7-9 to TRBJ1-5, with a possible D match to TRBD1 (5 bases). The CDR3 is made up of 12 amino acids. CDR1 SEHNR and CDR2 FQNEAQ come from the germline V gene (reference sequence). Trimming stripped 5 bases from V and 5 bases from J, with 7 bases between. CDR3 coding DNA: TGTGCCAGCAGCCAGGGCCATCAGCCCCAGCATTTT. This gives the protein CASSQGHQPQHF.

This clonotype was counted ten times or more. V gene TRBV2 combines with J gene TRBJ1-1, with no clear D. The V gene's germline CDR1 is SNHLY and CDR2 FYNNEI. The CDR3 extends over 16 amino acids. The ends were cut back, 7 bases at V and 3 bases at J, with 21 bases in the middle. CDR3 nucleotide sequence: TGTGCCAGCACTTCGCCGACTCGGAGGGAGGACACTGAAGCTTTCTTT. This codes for CASTSPTRREDTEAFF. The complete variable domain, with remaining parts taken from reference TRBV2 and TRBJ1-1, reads EPEVTQTPSHQVTQMGQEVILRCVPISNHLYFYWYRQILGQKVEFLVSFYNNEISEKSEIFDDQFSVERPDGSNFTLKIRSTKLEDSAMYFCASTSPTRREDTEAFFGQGTRLTVV.

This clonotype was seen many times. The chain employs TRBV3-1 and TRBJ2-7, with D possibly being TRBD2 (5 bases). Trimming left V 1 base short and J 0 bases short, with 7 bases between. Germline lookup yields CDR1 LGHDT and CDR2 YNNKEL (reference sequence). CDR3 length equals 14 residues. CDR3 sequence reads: CASSQGTHSYEQYF. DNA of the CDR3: TGTGCCAGCAGCCAAGGGACTCACTCCTACGAGCAGTACTTC.

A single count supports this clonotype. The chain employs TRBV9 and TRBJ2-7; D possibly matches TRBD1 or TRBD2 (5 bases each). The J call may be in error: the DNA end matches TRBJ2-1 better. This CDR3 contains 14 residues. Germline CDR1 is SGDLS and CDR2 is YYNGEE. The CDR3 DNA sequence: TGTGCCAGCAGCGGGGACGGGACCTCCTACGAGCAGTTCTTC. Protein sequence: CASSGDGTSYEQFF.

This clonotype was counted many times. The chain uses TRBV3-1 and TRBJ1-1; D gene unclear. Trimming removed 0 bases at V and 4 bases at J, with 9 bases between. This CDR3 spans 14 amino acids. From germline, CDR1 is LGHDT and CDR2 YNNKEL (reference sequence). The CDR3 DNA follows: TGTGCCAGCAGCCAAGAAGGAGGTGGCACTGAAGCTTTCTTT. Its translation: CASSQEGGGTEAFF.

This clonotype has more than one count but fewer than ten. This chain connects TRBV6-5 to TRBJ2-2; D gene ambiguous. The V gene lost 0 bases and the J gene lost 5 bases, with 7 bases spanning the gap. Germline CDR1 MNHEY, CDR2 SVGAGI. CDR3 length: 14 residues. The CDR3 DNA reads TGTGCCAGCAGTTACTCGAGTTGGACCGGGGAGCTGTTTTTT. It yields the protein CASSYSSWTGELFF.

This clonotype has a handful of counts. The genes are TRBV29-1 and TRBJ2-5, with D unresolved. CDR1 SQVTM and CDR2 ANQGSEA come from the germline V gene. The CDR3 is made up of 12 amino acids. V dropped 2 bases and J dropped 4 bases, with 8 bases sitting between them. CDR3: CSVELPGETQYF. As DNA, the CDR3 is TGCAGCGTTGAACTTCCGGGAGAGACCCAGTACTTC. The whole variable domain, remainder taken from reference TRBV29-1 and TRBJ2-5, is SAVISQKPSRDICQRGTSLTIQCQVDSQVTMMFWYRQQPGQSLTLIATANQGSEATYESGFVIDKFPISRPNLTFSTLTVSNMSPEDSSIYLCSVELPGETQYFGPGTRLLVL.

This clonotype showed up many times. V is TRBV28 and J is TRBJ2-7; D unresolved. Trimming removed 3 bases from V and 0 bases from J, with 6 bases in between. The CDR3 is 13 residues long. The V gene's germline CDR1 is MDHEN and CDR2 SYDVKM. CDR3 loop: CASSFPNSYEQYF. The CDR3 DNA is TGTGCCAGCAGTTTTCCTAACTCCTACGAGCAGTACTTC.

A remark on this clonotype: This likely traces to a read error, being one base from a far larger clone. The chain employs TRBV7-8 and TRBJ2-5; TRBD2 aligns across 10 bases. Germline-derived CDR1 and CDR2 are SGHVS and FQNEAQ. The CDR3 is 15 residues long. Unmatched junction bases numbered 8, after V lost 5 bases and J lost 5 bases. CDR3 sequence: CASSHILAGMETQYF. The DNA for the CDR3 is TGTGCCAGCAGCCACATACTAGCGGGAATGGAGACCCAGTACTTC.

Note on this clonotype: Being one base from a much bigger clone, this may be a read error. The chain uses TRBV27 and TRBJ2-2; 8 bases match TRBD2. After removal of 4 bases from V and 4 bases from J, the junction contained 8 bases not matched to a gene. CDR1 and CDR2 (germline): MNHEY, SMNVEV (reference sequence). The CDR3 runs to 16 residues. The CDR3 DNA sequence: TGTGCCAGCAGTTCCGGGGTAGCGGGGAGCACCGGGGAGCTGTTTTTT. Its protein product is CASSSGVAGSTGELFF.

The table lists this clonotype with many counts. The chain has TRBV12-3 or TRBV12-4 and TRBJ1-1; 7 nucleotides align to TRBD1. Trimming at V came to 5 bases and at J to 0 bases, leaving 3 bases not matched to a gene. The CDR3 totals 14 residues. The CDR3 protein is CASSNGQVNTEAFF. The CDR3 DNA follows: TGTGCCAGCAGTAACGGACAGGTGAACACTGAAGCTTTCTTT.

The CDR3 spells CASNQGGKSTDTQYF. The CDR3 nucleotides read TGTGCCAGCAATCAAGGCGGGAAGTCTACAGATACGCAGTATTTT. This chain connects TRBV5-6 to TRBJ2-3; a weak D match, TRBD2 (6 bases). With 6 bases removed from V and 3 bases from J, the gap between germline ends came to 17 bases. The CDR3 runs to 15 residues. The germline V gene encodes CDR1 SGHDT and CDR2 YYEEEE.

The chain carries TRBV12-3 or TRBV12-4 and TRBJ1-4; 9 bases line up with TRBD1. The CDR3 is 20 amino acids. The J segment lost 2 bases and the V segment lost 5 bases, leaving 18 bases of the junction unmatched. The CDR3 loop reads CASSADSGTGPLGTNEKLFF. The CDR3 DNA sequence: TGTGCCAGCAGTGCCGACTCCGGGACAGGGCCCTTAGGGACTAATGAAAAACTGTTTTTT.

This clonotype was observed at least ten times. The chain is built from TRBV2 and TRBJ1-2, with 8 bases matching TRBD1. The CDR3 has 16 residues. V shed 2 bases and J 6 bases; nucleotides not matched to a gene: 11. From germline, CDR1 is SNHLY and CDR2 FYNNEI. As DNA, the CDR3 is TGTGCCAGCAGTGAAACCGTACCGACAGGGGAGAATGGCTACACCTTC. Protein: CASSETVPTGENGYTF.

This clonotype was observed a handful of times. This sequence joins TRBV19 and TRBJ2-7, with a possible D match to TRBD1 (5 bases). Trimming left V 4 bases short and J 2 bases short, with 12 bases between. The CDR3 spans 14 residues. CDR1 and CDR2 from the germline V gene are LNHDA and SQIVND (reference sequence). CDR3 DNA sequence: TGTGCCAGTAGTACATCGGACAAGCCCTACGAGCAGTACTTC. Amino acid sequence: CASSTSDKPYEQYF.

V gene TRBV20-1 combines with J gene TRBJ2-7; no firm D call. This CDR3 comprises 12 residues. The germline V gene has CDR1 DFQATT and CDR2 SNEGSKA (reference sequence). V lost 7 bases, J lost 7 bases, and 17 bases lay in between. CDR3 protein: CSVRSSAREQYF. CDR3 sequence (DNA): TGCAGTGTAAGGAGTTCGGCGAGGGAGCAGTACTTC.

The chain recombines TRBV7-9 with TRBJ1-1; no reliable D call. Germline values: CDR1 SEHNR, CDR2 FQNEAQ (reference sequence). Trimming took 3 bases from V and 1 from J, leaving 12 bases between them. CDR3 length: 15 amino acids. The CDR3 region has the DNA TGTGCCAGCAGCTTGTATTCTAAACCGAACACTGAAGCTTTCTTT. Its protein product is CASSLYSKPNTEAFF.

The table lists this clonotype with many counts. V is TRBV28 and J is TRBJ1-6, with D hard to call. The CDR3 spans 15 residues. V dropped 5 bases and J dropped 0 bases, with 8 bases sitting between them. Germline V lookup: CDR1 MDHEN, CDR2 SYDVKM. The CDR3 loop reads CASSDTSSYNSPLHF. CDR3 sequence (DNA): TGTGCCAGCAGTGACACGAGCTCCTATAATTCACCCCTCCACTTT.

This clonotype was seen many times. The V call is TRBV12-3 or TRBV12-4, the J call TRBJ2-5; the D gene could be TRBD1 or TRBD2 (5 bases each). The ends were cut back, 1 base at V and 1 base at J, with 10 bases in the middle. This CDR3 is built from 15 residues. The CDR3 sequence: CASSLVGALQETQYF. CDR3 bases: TGTGCCAGCAGTTTAGTCGGGGCACTCCAAGAGACCCAGTACTTC.

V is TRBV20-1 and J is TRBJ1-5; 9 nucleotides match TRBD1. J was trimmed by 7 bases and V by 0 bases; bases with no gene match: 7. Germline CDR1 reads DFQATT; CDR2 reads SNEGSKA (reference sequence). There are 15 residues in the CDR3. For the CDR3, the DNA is TGCAGTGCTAGAGATCAGCTGGGACAGGGACAGCCCCAGCATTTT. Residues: CSARDQLGQGQPQHF.

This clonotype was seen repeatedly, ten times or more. The CDR3: CAISGETSGVSYEQYF. The CDR3 DNA follows: TGTGCCATCAGTGGCGAGACTAGCGGGGTCTCCTACGAGCAGTACTTC. The chain links TRBV10-3 to TRBJ2-7, with TRBD2 matching over 11 bases. CDR3 length: 16 amino acids. Germline values: CDR1 ENHRY, CDR2 SYGVKD. The V and J ends lost 4 bases and 0 bases, in that order; junction bases with no gene match: 5.

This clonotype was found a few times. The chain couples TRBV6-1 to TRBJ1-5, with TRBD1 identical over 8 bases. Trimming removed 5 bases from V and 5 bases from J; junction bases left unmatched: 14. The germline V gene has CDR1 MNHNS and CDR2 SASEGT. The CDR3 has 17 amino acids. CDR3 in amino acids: CASSKLGQARTYQPQHF. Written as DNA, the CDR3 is TGTGCCAGCAGTAAACTGGGACAGGCCAGGACTTATCAGCCCCAGCATTTT.

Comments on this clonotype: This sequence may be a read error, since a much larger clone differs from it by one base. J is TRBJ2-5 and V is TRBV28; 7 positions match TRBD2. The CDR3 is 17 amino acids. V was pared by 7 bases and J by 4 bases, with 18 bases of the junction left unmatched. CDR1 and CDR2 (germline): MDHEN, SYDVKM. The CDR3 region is CASIPPLADQGRETQYF. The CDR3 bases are TGTGCCAGCATTCCACCTCTAGCGGACCAGGGTCGAGAGACCCAGTACTTC.

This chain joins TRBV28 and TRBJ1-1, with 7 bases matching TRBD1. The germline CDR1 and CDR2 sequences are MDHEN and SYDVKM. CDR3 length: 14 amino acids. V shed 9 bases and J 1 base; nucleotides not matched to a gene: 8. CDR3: CASTPGQKNTEAFF. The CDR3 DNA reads TGTGCCAGTACTCCGGGACAGAAGAACACTGAAGCTTTCTTT.